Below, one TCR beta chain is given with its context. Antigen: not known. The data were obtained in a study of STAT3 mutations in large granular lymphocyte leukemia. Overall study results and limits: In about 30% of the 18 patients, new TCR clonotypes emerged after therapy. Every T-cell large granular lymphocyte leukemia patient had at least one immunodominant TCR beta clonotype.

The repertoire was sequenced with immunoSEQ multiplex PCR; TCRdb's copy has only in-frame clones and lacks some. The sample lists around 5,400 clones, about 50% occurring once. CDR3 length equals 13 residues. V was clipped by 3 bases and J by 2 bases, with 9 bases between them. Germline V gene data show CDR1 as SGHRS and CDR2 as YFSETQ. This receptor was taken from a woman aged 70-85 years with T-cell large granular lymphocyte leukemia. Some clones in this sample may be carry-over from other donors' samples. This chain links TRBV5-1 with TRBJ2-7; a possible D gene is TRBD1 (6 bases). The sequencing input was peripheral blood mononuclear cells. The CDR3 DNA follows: TGCGCCAGCAGCTCCCGGGACACCTACGAGCAGTACTTC. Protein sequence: CASSSRDTYEQYF. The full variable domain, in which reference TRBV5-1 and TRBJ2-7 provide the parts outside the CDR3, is KAGVTQTPRYLIKTRGQQVTLSCSPISGHRSVSWYQQTPGQGLQFLFEYFSETQRNKGNFPGRFSGRQFSNSRSEMNVSTLELGDSALYLCASSSRDTYEQYFGPGTRLTVT.